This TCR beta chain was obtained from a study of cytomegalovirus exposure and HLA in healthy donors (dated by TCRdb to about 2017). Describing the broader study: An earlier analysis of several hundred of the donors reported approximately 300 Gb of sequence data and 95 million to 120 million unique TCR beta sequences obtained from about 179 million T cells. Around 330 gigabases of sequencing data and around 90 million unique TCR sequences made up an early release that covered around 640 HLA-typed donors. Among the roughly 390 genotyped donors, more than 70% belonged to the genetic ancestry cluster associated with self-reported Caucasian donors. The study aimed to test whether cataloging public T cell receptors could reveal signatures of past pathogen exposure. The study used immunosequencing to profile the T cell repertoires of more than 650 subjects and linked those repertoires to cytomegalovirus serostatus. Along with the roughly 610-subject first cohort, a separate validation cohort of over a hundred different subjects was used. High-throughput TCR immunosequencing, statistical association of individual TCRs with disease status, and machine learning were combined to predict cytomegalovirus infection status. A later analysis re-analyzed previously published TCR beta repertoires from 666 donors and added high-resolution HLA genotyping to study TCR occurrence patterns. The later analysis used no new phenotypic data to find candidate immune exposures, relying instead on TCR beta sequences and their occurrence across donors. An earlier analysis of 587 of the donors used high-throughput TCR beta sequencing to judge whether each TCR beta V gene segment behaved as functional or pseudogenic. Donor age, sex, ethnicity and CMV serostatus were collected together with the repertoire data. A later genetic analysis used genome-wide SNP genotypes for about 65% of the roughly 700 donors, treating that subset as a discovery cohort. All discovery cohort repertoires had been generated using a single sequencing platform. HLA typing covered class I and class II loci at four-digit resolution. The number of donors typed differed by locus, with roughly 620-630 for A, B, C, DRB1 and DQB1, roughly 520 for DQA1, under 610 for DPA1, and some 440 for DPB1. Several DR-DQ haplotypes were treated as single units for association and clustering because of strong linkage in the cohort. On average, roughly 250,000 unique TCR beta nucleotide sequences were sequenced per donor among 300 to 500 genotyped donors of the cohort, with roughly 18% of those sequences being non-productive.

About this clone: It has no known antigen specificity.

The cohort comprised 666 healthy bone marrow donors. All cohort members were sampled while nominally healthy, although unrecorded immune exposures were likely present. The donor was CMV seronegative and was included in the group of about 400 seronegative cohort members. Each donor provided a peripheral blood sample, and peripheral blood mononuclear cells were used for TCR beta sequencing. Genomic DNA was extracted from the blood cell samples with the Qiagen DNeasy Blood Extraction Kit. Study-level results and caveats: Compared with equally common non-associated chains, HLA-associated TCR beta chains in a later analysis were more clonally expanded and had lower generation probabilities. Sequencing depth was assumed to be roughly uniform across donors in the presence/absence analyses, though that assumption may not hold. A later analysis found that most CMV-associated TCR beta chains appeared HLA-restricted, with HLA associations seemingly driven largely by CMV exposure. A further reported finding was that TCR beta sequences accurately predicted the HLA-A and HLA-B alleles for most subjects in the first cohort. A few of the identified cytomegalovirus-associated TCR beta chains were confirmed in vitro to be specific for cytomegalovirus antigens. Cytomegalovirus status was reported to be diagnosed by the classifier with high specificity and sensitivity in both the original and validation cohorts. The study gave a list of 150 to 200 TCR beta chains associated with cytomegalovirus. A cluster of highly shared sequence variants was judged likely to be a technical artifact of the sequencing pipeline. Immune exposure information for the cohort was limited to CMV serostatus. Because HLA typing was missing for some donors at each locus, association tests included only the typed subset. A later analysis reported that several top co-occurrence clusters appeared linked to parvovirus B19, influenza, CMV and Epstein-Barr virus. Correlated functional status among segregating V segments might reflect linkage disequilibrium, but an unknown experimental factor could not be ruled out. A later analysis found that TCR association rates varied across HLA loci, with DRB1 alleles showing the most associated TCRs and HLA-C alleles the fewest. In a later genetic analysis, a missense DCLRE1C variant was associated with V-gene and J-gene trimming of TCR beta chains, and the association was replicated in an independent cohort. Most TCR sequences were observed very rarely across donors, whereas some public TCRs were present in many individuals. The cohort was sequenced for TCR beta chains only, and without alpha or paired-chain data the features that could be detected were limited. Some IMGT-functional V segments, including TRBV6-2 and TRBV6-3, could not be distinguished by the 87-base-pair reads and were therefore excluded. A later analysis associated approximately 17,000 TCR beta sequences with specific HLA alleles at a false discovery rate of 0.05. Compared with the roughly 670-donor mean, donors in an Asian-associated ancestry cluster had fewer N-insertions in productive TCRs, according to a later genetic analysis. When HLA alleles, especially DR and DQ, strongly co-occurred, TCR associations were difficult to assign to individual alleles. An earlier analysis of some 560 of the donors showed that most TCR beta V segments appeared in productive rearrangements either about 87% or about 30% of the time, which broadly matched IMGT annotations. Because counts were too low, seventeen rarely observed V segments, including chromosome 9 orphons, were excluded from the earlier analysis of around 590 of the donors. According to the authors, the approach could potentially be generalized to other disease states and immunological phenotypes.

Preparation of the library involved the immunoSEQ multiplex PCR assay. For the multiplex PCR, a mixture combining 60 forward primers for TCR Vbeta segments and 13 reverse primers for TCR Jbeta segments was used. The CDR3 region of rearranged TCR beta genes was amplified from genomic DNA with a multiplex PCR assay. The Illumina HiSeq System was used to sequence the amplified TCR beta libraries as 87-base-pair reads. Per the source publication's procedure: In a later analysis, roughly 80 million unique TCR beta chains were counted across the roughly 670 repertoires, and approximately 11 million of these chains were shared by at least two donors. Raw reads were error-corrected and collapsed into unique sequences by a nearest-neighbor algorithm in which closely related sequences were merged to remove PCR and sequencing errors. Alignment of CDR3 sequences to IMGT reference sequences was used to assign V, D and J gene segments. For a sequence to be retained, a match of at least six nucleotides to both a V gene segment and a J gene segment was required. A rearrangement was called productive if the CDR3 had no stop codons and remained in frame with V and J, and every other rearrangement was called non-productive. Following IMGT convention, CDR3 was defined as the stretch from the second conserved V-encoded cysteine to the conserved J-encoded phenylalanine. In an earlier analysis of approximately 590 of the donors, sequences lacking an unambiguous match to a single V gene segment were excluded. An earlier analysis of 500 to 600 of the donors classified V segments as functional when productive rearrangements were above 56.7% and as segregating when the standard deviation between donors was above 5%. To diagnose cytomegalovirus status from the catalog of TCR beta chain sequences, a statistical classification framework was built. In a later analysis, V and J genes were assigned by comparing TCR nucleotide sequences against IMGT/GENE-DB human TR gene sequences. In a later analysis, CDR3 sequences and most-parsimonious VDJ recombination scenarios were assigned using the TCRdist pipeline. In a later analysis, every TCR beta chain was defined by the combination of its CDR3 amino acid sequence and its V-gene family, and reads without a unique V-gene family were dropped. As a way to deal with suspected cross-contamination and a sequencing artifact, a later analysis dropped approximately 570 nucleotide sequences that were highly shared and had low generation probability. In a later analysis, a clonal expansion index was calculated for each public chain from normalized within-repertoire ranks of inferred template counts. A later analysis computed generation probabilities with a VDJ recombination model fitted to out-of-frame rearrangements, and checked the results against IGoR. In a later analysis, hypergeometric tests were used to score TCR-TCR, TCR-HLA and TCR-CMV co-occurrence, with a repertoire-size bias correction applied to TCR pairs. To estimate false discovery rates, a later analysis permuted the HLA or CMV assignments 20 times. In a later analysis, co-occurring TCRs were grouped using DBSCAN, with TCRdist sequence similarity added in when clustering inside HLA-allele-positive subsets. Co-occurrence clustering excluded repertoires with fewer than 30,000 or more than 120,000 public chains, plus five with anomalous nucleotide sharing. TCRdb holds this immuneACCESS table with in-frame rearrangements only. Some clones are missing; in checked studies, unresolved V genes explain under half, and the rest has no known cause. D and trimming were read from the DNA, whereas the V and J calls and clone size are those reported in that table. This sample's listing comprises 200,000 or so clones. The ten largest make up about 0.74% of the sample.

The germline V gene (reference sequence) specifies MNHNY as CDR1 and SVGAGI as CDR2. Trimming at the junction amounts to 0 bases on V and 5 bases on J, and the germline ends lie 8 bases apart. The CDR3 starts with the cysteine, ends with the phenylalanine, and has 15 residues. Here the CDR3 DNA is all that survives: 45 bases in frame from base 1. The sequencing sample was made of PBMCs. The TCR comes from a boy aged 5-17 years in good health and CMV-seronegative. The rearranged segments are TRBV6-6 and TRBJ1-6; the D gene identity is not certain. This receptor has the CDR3 CASSYSRADNSPLHF. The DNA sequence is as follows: TGTGCCAGCAGTTACTCGAGGGCGGATAATTCACCCCTCCACTTT.